This is a list of T cell receptor beta chains from one sample in a study of CD8+CD57+ T cells in acquired aplastic anemia. A single record per CDR3 protein comes from TCRdb applying MiXCR to the reads. The repertoire holds 200,000 to 300,000 distinct CDR3 sequences, with about 80% as singletons. Sample: sorted CD4+, CD8+, or CD8+CD57+ T cells (not recorded which) from PBMCs. These receptors all come from a human donor with aplastic anemia. Each CDR3 is given with its conserved first and last residue. Fields, in order: CDR3 protein, CDR3 DNA, D gene, V gene, clone size, J gene. The D gene is left open where the match is weak. A clone size is listed for some rows: how often the clone was seen (once, few, many), or a class if it is expanded.

cdr3_aa: CATSRASGAYNEQFF; cdr3_nt: TGTGCCACCAGCAGAGCTTCGGGGGCCTACAATGAGCAGTTCTTC; d_call: NA; v_call: TRBV15; clone_size: few; j_call: TRBJ2-1
cdr3_aa: CATSDRRSGTGYGYTF; cdr3_nt: TGTGCCACCAGTGACCGCCGGTCCGGGACGGGGTATGGCTACACCTTC; d_call: NA; v_call: TRBV24-1; clone_size: NA; j_call: TRBJ1-2
cdr3_aa: CASSQVAERVNYPQHF; cdr3_nt: TGTGCCAGCAGCCAAGTTGCGGAGAGGGTAAATTACCCCCAGCATTTT; d_call: NA; v_call: TRBV7-9; clone_size: NA; j_call: TRBJ1-5
cdr3_aa: CATSRGSDQDTQYF; cdr3_nt: TGTGCCACCAGCAGAGGCAGCGATCAAGATACCCAGTACTTT; d_call: NA; v_call: TRBV15; clone_size: many; j_call: TRBJ2-3
cdr3_aa: CASSFAGGPDAQFF; cdr3_nt: TGTGCCAGCAGCTTTGCGGGGGGTCCGGATGCGCAGTTTTTT; d_call: TRBD2; v_call: TRBV24-1; clone_size: NA; j_call: TRBJ2-3
cdr3_aa: CAIDESSGEQINEKLFF; cdr3_nt: TGTGCCATCGACGAGTCTTCAGGAGAACAAATTAATGAAAAACTGTTTTTT; d_call: NA; v_call: TRBV6-5; clone_size: NA; j_call: TRBJ1-4
cdr3_aa: CASGDGDRNTQYF; cdr3_nt: TGTGCCAGCGGTGACGGGGATAGAAATACGCAGTATTTT; d_call: NA; v_call: TRBV2; clone_size: NA; j_call: TRBJ2-3
cdr3_aa: CASSVGPDGQYF; cdr3_nt: TGTGCCAGCAGCGTAGGGCCAGACGGGCAGTATTTT; d_call: NA; v_call: TRBV7-2; clone_size: once; j_call: TRBJ2-3
cdr3_aa: CASTPGLWGNTEAFF; cdr3_nt: TGTGCCAGTACCCCAGGGTTGTGGGGGAACACTGAAGCTTTCTTT; d_call: NA; v_call: TRBV19; clone_size: NA; j_call: TRBJ1-1
cdr3_aa: CATSKSSGPSVDYFYTF; cdr3_nt: TGTGCCACCAGCAAGAGCAGCGGGCCGTCGGTAGACTATTTCTACACCTTC; d_call: NA; v_call: TRBV7-7; clone_size: NA; j_call: TRBJ1-2
cdr3_aa: CASSFGGQDFQYF; cdr3_nt: TGTGCCAGCAGTTTCGGAGGGCAAGACTTCCAGTACTTC; d_call: NA; v_call: TRBV7-3; clone_size: NA; j_call: TRBJ2-5
cdr3_aa: CASSIAREGGTEQFF; cdr3_nt: TGTGCCAGCAGCATAGCGAGAGAGGGGGGTACGGAGCAGTTCTTC; d_call: NA; v_call: TRBV7-8; clone_size: NA; j_call: TRBJ2-1
cdr3_aa: CASHGRGRTEAFF; cdr3_nt: TGTGCCAGCCATGGGCGTGGAAGGACTGAAGCTTTCTTT; d_call: NA; v_call: TRBV2; clone_size: NA; j_call: TRBJ1-1
cdr3_aa: CASSSLAQGGLYQYF; cdr3_nt: TGTGCCAGCAGCTCCCTAGCCCAGGGGGGACTGTACCAATACTTC; d_call: NA; v_call: TRBV7-9; clone_size: NA; j_call: TRBJ2-7
cdr3_aa: CASSFQRSGDTHEF; cdr3_nt: TGTGCCAGCAGCTTTCAAAGAAGTGGGGATACCCATGAGTTT; d_call: NA; v_call: TRBV7-9; clone_size: NA; j_call: TRBJ2-3
cdr3_aa: CATVAGDTDTLFF; cdr3_nt: TGTGCCACCGTGGCAGGGGACACCGATACGCTGTTTTTT; d_call: NA; v_call: TRBV2; clone_size: NA; j_call: TRBJ2-2
cdr3_aa: CASSLPRSGRNVEQFF; cdr3_nt: TGTGCCAGCAGCTTGCCAAGGAGCGGGCGGAACGTTGAGCAGTTCTTC; d_call: NA; v_call: TRBV7-9; clone_size: NA; j_call: TRBJ2-1
cdr3_aa: CASSLAGDPHKQPQHF; cdr3_nt: TGTGCCAGCAGCTTAGCGGGAGACCCCCATAAGCAGCCTCAGCATTTT; d_call: NA; v_call: TRBV7-8; clone_size: NA; j_call: TRBJ1-5
cdr3_aa: CASSVGADTETFYF; cdr3_nt: TGTGCCAGCAGCGTAGGGGCAGATACCGAGACGTTTTATTTT; d_call: NA; v_call: TRBV9; clone_size: NA; j_call: TRBJ2-3
cdr3_aa: CASSRRDFTYEQYF; cdr3_nt: TGTGCCAGCAGCCGCCGGGACTTTACCTACGAGCAGTACTTC; d_call: NA; v_call: TRBV11-3; clone_size: NA; j_call: TRBJ2-7
cdr3_aa: CASSERDKRGRETQYF; cdr3_nt: TGTGCCAGCAGCGAGAGAGATAAAAGGGGGCGGGAGACCCAGTACTTC; d_call: TRBD1; v_call: TRBV9; clone_size: NA; j_call: TRBJ2-5
cdr3_aa: CATSRGQGANNEQIF; cdr3_nt: TGTGCCACCAGCAGGGGCCAGGGGGCCAACAATGAGCAGATCTTC; d_call: TRBD1; v_call: TRBV15; clone_size: NA; j_call: TRBJ1-2
cdr3_aa: CACGDGGTDTTYF; cdr3_nt: TGTGCCTGCGGGGACGGGGGCACAGATACGACGTATTTT; d_call: NA; v_call: TRBV7-9; clone_size: NA; j_call: TRBJ2-3
cdr3_aa: CASSLGTRNYDQYF; cdr3_nt: TGTGCCAGCAGCTTAGGCACTCGAAACTACGACCAGTACTTC; d_call: NA; v_call: TRBV7-2; clone_size: NA; j_call: TRBJ2-5
cdr3_aa: CSARGSTSGLGETQYF; cdr3_nt: TGCAGTGCTAGAGGTTCGACTAGCGGGCTAGGGGAGACCCAGTACTTC; d_call: TRBD2; v_call: TRBV20-1; clone_size: NA; j_call: TRBJ2-5
cdr3_aa: CASSISAGSNQPQHF; cdr3_nt: TGTGCCAGTAGTATTTCGGCAGGGAGCAATCAGCCCCAGCATTTT; d_call: NA; v_call: TRBV19; clone_size: NA; j_call: TRBJ1-5
cdr3_aa: CASSLAGGPDRQDQSF; cdr3_nt: TGTGCCAGCAGCTTAGCGGGAGGTCCCGATAGGCAGGATCAGTCCTTC; d_call: NA; v_call: TRBV7-8; clone_size: NA; j_call: TRBJ2-1
cdr3_aa: CASSVESDTQSFAFF; cdr3_nt: TGTGCCAGCAGCGTAGAGTCAGATACGCAGTCTTTTGCTTTCTTT; d_call: NA; v_call: TRBV9; clone_size: NA; j_call: TRBJ1-1
cdr3_aa: CASSLTGDGADTQYF; cdr3_nt: TGTGCCAGCAGCCTGACAGGGGATGGGGCAGATACGCAGTATTTT; d_call: TRBD1; v_call: TRBV6-5; clone_size: once; j_call: TRBJ2-3
cdr3_aa: CATSRGQVLNTEAFF; cdr3_nt: TGTGCCACCAGCAGGGGACAGGTGTTGAACACTGAAGCTTTCTTT; d_call: TRBD1; v_call: TRBV15; clone_size: NA; j_call: TRBJ1-1
cdr3_aa: CASSAQQSTDTQYF; cdr3_nt: TGTGCCAGCAGTGCCCAACAAAGCACAGATACGCAGTATTTT; d_call: NA; v_call: TRBV11-2; clone_size: NA; j_call: TRBJ2-3
cdr3_aa: CAISESGTDYGYTF; cdr3_nt: TGTGCCATCAGTGAGTCTGGGACAGACTATGGCTACACCTTC; d_call: TRBD1; v_call: TRBV10-3; clone_size: NA; j_call: TRBJ1-2
cdr3_aa: CASSTNGYGQTMF; cdr3_nt: TGTGCCAGTAGTACGAACGGGTACGGTCAAACGATGTTT; d_call: NA; v_call: TRBV19; clone_size: NA; j_call: TRBJ1-1
cdr3_aa: CASSETGGAGEKLFF; cdr3_nt: TGCGCCAGCAGCGAAACAGGGGGCGCCGGGGAAAAACTGTTTTTT; d_call: TRBD1; v_call: TRBV4-3; clone_size: many; j_call: TRBJ1-4
cdr3_aa: CASGDGPKDTQYF; cdr3_nt: TGTGCCAGCGGCGATGGGCCAAAAGATACGCAGTATTTT; d_call: NA; v_call: TRBV2; clone_size: NA; j_call: TRBJ2-3
cdr3_aa: CASSIGDGGYNSPLHF; cdr3_nt: TGTGCCAGTAGCATAGGGGACGGCGGCTACAATTCACCCCTCCACTTT; d_call: NA; v_call: TRBV19; clone_size: NA; j_call: TRBJ1-6
cdr3_aa: CASSLGSEQDTQYF; cdr3_nt: TGTGCCAGCAGCTTAGGGAGCGAGCAAGATACCCAGTACTTC; d_call: NA; v_call: TRBV15; clone_size: few; j_call: TRBJ2-5
cdr3_aa: CASSPLIRDHYGYTF; cdr3_nt: TGTGCCAGCAGCCCATTAATCCGGGATCACTATGGCTACACCTTC; d_call: NA; v_call: TRBV25-1; clone_size: NA; j_call: TRBJ1-2
cdr3_aa: CASNLDRETQYF; cdr3_nt: TGTGCCAGCAACTTGGATAGGGAGACCCAGTACTTC; d_call: NA; v_call: TRBV5-6; clone_size: once; j_call: TRBJ2-5
cdr3_aa: CASSGDRGHENLFW; cdr3_nt: TGTGCCAGCAGTGGGGACAGGGGGCATGAAAACCTGTTTTGG; d_call: TRBD1; v_call: TRBV2; clone_size: NA; j_call: TRBJ1-4
cdr3_aa: CASSITTSGHNEQFF; cdr3_nt: TGTGCCAGTAGTATCACGACTAGCGGACACAATGAGCAGTTCTTC; d_call: TRBD2; v_call: TRBV19; clone_size: few; j_call: TRBJ2-1
cdr3_aa: CASSEPSGGAQETQYF; cdr3_nt: TGTGCCAGCAGTGAGCCAAGCGGGGGGGCCCAAGAGACCCAGTACTTC; d_call: TRBD2; v_call: TRBV2; clone_size: NA; j_call: TRBJ2-5
cdr3_aa: CSAPPGQGAVNTEAFF; cdr3_nt: TGCAGTGCTCCTCCGGGACAGGGGGCCGTGAACACTGAAGCTTTCTTT; d_call: TRBD1; v_call: TRBV20-1; clone_size: NA; j_call: TRBJ1-1
cdr3_aa: CASSVGSDTQTLYF; cdr3_nt: TGTGCCAGCAGCGTAGGGTCCGATACGCAGACGCTTTATTTT; d_call: NA; v_call: TRBV9; clone_size: few; j_call: TRBJ2-3
cdr3_aa: CASSFGVIGGAEAFF; cdr3_nt: TGTGCCAGCAGCTTTGGTGTGATTGGGGGCGCTGAGGCTTTCTTT; d_call: NA; v_call: TRBV9; clone_size: once; j_call: TRBJ1-1